A single sample gave rise to the 8 T cell receptor beta chains below, sequenced in a study of blood T cell repertoires in COVID-19. TCRdb's copy holds only in-frame clones and misses some; the assay was immunoSEQ multiplex PCR. This sample carries roughly 220,000 clones, about nine tenths of them seen once, and the ten largest clones take about 2.6%. Specimen: PBMCs or T cells enriched from blood (not recorded which). The receptors come from a woman in her 30s who had recovered from COVID-19.

This rearrangement joins TRBV18 to TRBJ1-1; D not resolved. The V and J ends lost 2 bases and 6 bases respectively, with 10 bases between them. The germline CDR1 and CDR2 sequences are KGHSH and LQKENI. This CDR3 comprises 13 residues. The CDR3 DNA is TGTGCCAGCTCACCAACCGCTACCGCTGAAGCTTTCTTT. Amino acids: CASSPTATAEAFF.

The genes are TRBV7-2 and TRBJ2-1, with TRBD2 matching over 9 bases. Germline V lookup: CDR1 SGHTA, CDR2 FQGNSA. The length of the CDR3 is 14 residues. The V segment lost 0 bases and the J segment 10 bases; nucleotides outside the gene matches: 4. This CDR3 is CASSLASGGGEQFF. The CDR3 DNA reads as TGTGCCAGCAGCTTAGCTAGCGGGGGCGGAGAGCAGTTCTTC.

Comment on this clone: One junction end does not reproduce the germline sequence, and a read error may be involved. The chain links TRBV7-9 to TRBJ2-6, with D tentatively TRBD1 (5 bases). CDR1 is SEHNR, CDR2 FQNEAQ, per germline (reference sequence). This CDR3 comprises 16 residues. CDR3 in amino acids: CASSENRRSEANVLTF. The CDR3 DNA reads as TGTGCCAGCAGCGAAAACAGGCGATCTGAGGCCAACGTCCTGACTTTC.

Comment on this clone: Other DNA variants within this sample encode the same CDR3. The chain is built from TRBV12-3 or TRBV12-4 and TRBJ1-2, with 8 positions matching TRBD1. The CDR3 spans 13 residues. V lost 3 bases to trimming and J lost 5 bases; unmatched junction nucleotides: 2. Written as DNA, the CDR3 is TGTGCCAGCAGTTTTAACAGGGGGTATGGCTACACCTTC. This codes for CASSFNRGYGYTF.

The chain uses TRBV5-1 and TRBJ2-3; TRBD1 matches 10 bases. The CDR3 consists of 14 residues. Germline V CDR1 and CDR2: SGHRS, YFSETQ. The junction had 3 bases not matched to a gene; V was cut back by 4 bases and J by 4 bases. The CDR3 reads CASSLGTGADTQYF. CDR3 DNA sequence: TGCGCCAGCAGCCTCGGGACAGGGGCAGATACGCAGTATTTT. Full variable domain (outside the CDR3, taken from reference TRBV5-1 and TRBJ2-3): KAGVTQTPRYLIKTRGQQVTLSCSPISGHRSVSWYQQTPGQGLQFLFEYFSETQRNKGNFPGRFSGRQFSNSRSEMNVSTLELGDSALYLCASSLGTGADTQYFGPGTRLTVL.

The J gene is TRBJ2-7, the V gene TRBV19; weak D call: TRBD1 (6 bases). The germline V and J ends were trimmed by 5 bases and 1 base, with 15 bases remaining between them. CDR1 is LNHDA, CDR2 SQIVND, per germline (reference sequence). CDR3 length equals 15 residues. The CDR3 spells CASSASGTPSYEQYF. As DNA, the CDR3 is TGTGCCAGTAGTGCCTCCGGGACACCATCCTACGAGCAGTACTTC.

This clone appeared once. This CDR3 reads CASRTDRGLLNQPQHF. The CDR3 DNA follows: TGTGCCAGCAGGACGGACAGGGGGCTTTTAAATCAGCCCCAGCATTTT. The chain links TRBV2 to TRBJ1-5; TRBD1 aligns across 11 bases. V lost 6 bases to trimming and J lost 4 bases; unmatched junction nucleotides: 8. There are 16 residues in the CDR3. Germline V CDR1 and CDR2: SNHLY, FYNNEI.

The chain carries TRBV7-7 and TRBJ2-3; 11 bases fit TRBD1. The V and J ends lost 1 base and 3 bases, in that order; junction bases with no gene match: 18. CDR1 is SSHAT, CDR2 FNYEAQ, per germline (reference sequence). The CDR3 runs 21 residues. This CDR3 is CASSLGPPPGQGVARTDTQYF. The DNA for the CDR3 is TGTGCCAGCAGCTTAGGTCCCCCTCCGGGACAGGGGGTTGCACGGACAGATACGCAGTATTTT.